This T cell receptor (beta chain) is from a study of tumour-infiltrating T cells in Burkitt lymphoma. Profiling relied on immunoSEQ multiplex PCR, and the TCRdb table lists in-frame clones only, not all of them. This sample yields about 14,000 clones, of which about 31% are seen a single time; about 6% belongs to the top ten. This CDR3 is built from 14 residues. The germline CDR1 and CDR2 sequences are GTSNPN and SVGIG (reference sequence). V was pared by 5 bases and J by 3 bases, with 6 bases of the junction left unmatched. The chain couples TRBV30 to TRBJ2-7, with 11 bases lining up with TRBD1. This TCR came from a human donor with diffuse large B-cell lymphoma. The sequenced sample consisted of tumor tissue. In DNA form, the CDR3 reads TGTGCCTGGGGGACAGGGGGATGGAACTACGAGCAGTACTTC. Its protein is CAWGTGGWNYEQYF.